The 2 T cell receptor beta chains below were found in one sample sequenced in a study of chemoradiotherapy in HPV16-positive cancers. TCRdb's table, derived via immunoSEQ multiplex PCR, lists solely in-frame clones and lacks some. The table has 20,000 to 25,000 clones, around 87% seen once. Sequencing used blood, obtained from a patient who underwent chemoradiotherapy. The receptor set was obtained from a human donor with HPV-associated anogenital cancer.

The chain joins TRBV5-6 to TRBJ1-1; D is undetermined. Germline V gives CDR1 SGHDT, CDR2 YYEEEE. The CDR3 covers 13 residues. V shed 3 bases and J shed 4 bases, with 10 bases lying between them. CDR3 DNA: TGTGCCAGCAGCTGGGCAGGCAGCACTGAAGCTTTCTTT. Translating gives CASSWAGSTEAFF.

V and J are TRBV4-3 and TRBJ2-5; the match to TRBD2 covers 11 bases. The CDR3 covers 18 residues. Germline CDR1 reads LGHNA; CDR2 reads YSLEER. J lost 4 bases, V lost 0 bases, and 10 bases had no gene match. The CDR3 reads CASSQDGLGSGGGETQYF. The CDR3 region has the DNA TGCGCCAGCAGCCAAGATGGATTGGGTAGCGGGGGGGGAGAGACCCAGTACTTC.